This T cell receptor beta chain is drawn from a study of CD8 T cells in Susac syndrome. Trimming shortened V by 4 bases and J by 0 bases, and 12 bases separated the two germline ends. Germline CDR1 and CDR2: LNHDA and SQIVND (reference sequence). The CDR3 is made up of 15 amino acids. After extraction with the RNeasy kit, roughly 0.5 to 1 ug of the RNA was reverse transcribed using random hexamers. MiXCR, applied by TCRdb to the immunoSEQ multiplex PCR reads, yields one record per CDR3 protein. The sample lists about 140,000 distinct CDR3 sequences; over 90% were seen once. The sample comprised CD4+ T cells from PBMCs. The clonotype was recovered from a human donor with Susac syndrome. V usage is TRBV19 and J usage is TRBJ1-1; no reliable D call. This chain's CDR3 is CASSKPGRMNTEAFF. The CDR3 DNA follows: TGTGCCAGTAGTAAACCTGGACGGATGAACACTGAAGCTTTCTTT. Together with reference TRBV19 and TRBJ1-1, the CDR3 gives the full variable domain: DGGITQSPKYLFRKEGQNVTLSCEQNLNHDAMYWYRQDPGQGLRLIYYSQIVNDFQKGDIAEGYSVSREKKESFPLTVTSAQKNPTAFYLCASSKPGRMNTEAFFGQGTRLTVV.